The text below deals with one TCR beta chain. TCRdb keeps only in-frame clones here, not all; method: immunoSEQ multiplex PCR. There are hundreds of thousands of clones in the sample; 80% to 90% occur only once, and roughly 0.0086% lies in the top ten. This entry belongs to a study of shared T cell receptors in the human thymus. V dropped 4 bases and J dropped 3; count of bases not matched to a gene: 8. CDR3 length: 15 amino acids. Germline loops: CDR1 SGHAT, CDR2 FQNNGV. These data also formed part of another study, on human thymus T cells. From that paper: Samples came from healthy Finnish infants during open corrective cardiac surgery. In corrective heart surgery, resections were taken, and these provided the thymus tissue. Related research has reported that thymic repertoires overlap highly among unrelated individuals.

The chain recombines TRBV11-2 with TRBJ2-7; 8 bases agree with TRBD1. The receptor was derived from a boy younger than two with a congenital heart defect. The specimen sequenced was thymocytes. The CDR3 region has the DNA TGTGCCAGCAGCTCCGACAGGGGAGCGTACTACGAGCAGTACTTC. It encodes CASSSDRGAYYEQYF.